What follows are 31 T cell receptor beta chains derived from one specimen sequenced in a study of blood T cell repertoires in COVID-19. Produced via immunoSEQ multiplex PCR; TCRdb's table is partial and in-frame only. This table has approximately 90,000 clones, 89% appearing once. The source material was peripheral blood. The source of these receptors is a woman in her seventies with acute or convalescent COVID-19.

The chain uses TRBV5-1 and TRBJ1-3; D gene unclear. Trimming left V 5 bases short and J 0 bases short, with 12 bases between. Per the germline V gene, CDR1 is SGHRS and CDR2 is YFSETQ. The CDR3 sequence is 15 residues long. The CDR3 region has the DNA TGCGCCAGCAGTATCGGGGTAAGCTCTGGAAACACCATATATTTT. As protein: CASSIGVSSGNTIYF.

The chain is built from TRBV5-1 and TRBJ2-5; TRBD2 matches at 7 bases. CDR1 and CDR2 (germline): SGHRS, YFSETQ. The CDR3 spans 15 residues. Trimming at V came to 4 bases and at J to 3 bases, leaving 9 bases not matched to a gene. The chain's CDR3 is CASSRGGGREETQYF. CDR3 sequence (DNA): TGCGCCAGCAGCCGGGGAGGCGGGAGAGAAGAGACCCAGTACTTC.

The V gene is TRBV6-2 or TRBV6-3, the J gene TRBJ2-7; TRBD1 matches 9 bases. There are 15 residues in the CDR3. Per germline, CDR1 MNHEY and CDR2 SVGEGT. The J segment lost 3 bases and the V segment lost 5 bases, leaving 8 bases of the junction unmatched. CDR3 amino acids: CASSPRDRALYEQYV. DNA of the CDR3: TGTGCCAGCAGTCCCCGGGACAGGGCCCTCTACGAGCAGTACGTC.

V usage is TRBV6-5 and J usage is TRBJ1-6, with 9 bases matching TRBD1. Trimming removed 5 bases from V and 10 bases from J; junction bases left unmatched: 9. Germline V gives CDR1 MNHEY, CDR2 SVGAGI. The CDR3 has 15 residues. Here the CDR3 DNA reads TGTGCCAGCAGTCCCGGGACAGGGTCCCGATCACCCCTCCACTTT. Protein sequence: CASSPGTGSRSPLHF.

This clone turned up a few times. This sequence joins TRBV12-3 or TRBV12-4 and TRBJ1-1; no reliable D call. The CDR3 spans 13 residues. V dropped 6 bases and J dropped 1 base, with 9 bases sitting between them. This CDR3 reads CASSVLENTEAFF. The CDR3, as DNA: TGTGCCAGCAGCGTCCTAGAGAACACTGAAGCTTTCTTT.

The chain is built from TRBV7-9 and TRBJ2-2; TRBD1 is a possible D gene (7 bases). Germline V gene data show CDR1 as SEHNR and CDR2 as FQNEAQ (reference sequence). The ends were cut back, 0 bases at V and 0 bases at J, with 11 bases in the middle. The CDR3 is 17 residues long. The CDR3 DNA reads TGTGCCAGCAGCTTAGCGCAGGGGGGAACGAACACCGGGGAGCTGTTTTTT. Its translation is CASSLAQGGTNTGELFF. The entire variable domain, with the rest obtained from reference TRBV7-9 and TRBJ2-2, is as follows: DTGVSQNPRHKITKRGQNVTFRCDPISEHNRLYWYRQTLGQGPEFLTYFQNEAQLEKSRLLSDRFSAERPKGSFSTLEIQRTEQGDSAMYLCASSLAQGGTNTGELFFGEGSRLTVL.

Points on this clone: Other DNA sequences in the same sample also yield this CDR3. V is TRBV5-1 and J is TRBJ1-5; 7 nucleotides agree with TRBD1. J was trimmed by 4 bases and V by 4 bases; bases with no gene match: 2. This CDR3 is built from 13 residues. Germline CDR1 reads SGHRS; CDR2 reads YFSETQ. CDR3 in amino acids: CASSLGQNQPQHF. Here the CDR3 DNA reads TGCGCCAGCAGCCTGGGACAGAATCAGCCCCAGCATTTT.

V gene TRBV19 combines with J gene TRBJ2-7, with 8 nucleotides matching TRBD2. CDR1 and CDR2 (germline): LNHDA, SQIVND (reference sequence). With 1 base clipped from V and 2 bases from J, the junction kept 1 base outside the gene matches. The CDR3 has 14 amino acids. The CDR3 coding sequence is TGTGCCAGTAGTATAGCGGGAGGGCCCTACGAGCAGTACTTC. The encoded protein is CASSIAGGPYEQYF.

This rearrangement joins TRBV4-1 to TRBJ1-1; D unresolved. Deletions cut 3 bases from V and 7 bases from J, with 12 bases between. The CDR3 runs 13 residues. Germline CDR1 and CDR2: MGHRA and YSYEKL. CDR3 DNA: TGCGCCAGCAGCCAGGGAGGGAAAGATGAAGCTTTCTTT. Amino acids: CASSQGGKDEAFF.

This chain joins TRBV19 and TRBJ1-5; TRBD1 is a possible D gene (5 bases). Trimming stripped 6 bases from V and 7 bases from J, with 16 bases between. CDR3 length: 14 amino acids. Germline V gives CDR1 LNHDA, CDR2 SQIVND (reference sequence). The CDR3 nucleotides read TGTGCCAGTAGCCCCCTCTCAGGGCCCCAGCCCCAGCATTTT. Protein sequence: CASSPLSGPQPQHF.

This clone was observed a few times. The genes are TRBV5-1 and TRBJ1-2; 10 bases are a match to TRBD1. Germline CDR1 and CDR2: SGHRS and YFSETQ. With V trimmed by 0 bases and J by 8 bases, 10 bases remained unmatched. This CDR3 is built from 16 residues. The CDR3 loop is CASSLETGTGVVGYTF. As DNA, the CDR3 is TGCGCCAGCAGCTTGGAAACCGGGACAGGGGTTGTGGGCTACACCTTC.

V usage is TRBV21-1 and J usage is TRBJ1-2; TRBD1, the D gene given by the table, was not confirmed from the DNA. TRBV21-1 is deemed a pseudogene. The CDR3 length is 15 residues. CDR3 amino acids: CASSTHRGHNYGYTF. DNA for the CDR3: TGTGCCAGCAGCACCCACAGGGGGCATAACTATGGCTACACCTTC.

The rearrangement links TRBV19 to TRBJ1-1, with 7 bases matching TRBD1. With 7 bases clipped from V and 1 base from J, the junction kept 15 bases outside the gene matches. Germline-derived CDR1 and CDR2 are LNHDA and SQIVND (reference sequence). This CDR3 contains 17 residues. The DNA for the CDR3 is TGTGCCAGTATAATCCCCCTAAGGACAGGCCGGAACACTGAAGCTTTCTTT. Translated: CASIIPLRTGRNTEAFF. Using reference TRBV19 and TRBJ1-1 for the parts outside the CDR3, the full variable domain is DGGITQSPKYLFRKEGQNVTLSCEQNLNHDAMYWYRQDPGQGLRLIYYSQIVNDFQKGDIAEGYSVSREKKESFPLTVTSAQKNPTAFYLCASIIPLRTGRNTEAFFGQGTRLTVV.

The V gene is TRBV10-2, the J gene TRBJ2-7; D possibly corresponds to TRBD2 (5 bases). Germline V gene sequence: CDR1 WSHSY, CDR2 SAAADI. V was cut by 6 bases and J by 7 bases, with 10 bases left in between. The CDR3 runs 11 residues. The DNA for the CDR3 is TGCGCCAGCAGACTCGGGGAAGAGCAGTACTTC. This sequence encodes CASRLGEEQYF.

This clone was recorded once. V and J are TRBV5-4 and TRBJ2-1; 8 bases are shared with TRBD2. V lost 5 bases and J lost 6; bases outside the gene matches: 10. The CDR3 has 15 residues. Germline CDR1 reads SGHNT; CDR2 reads YYREEE (reference sequence). The CDR3 sequence: CASRRAGDAGNEQFF. In DNA, the CDR3 is TGTGCCAGCAGACGAGCGGGAGACGCGGGCAATGAGCAGTTCTTC. Filled out from reference TRBV5-4 and TRBJ2-1, the complete variable domain reads ETGVTQSPTHLIKTRGQQVTLRCSSQSGHNTVSWYQQALGQGPQFIFQYYREEENGRGNFPPRFSGLQFPNYSSELNVNALELDDSALYLCASRRAGDAGNEQFFGPGTRLTVL.

This clone was seen once. The V gene is TRBV11-2, the J gene TRBJ2-7; no firm D call. CDR1 is SGHAT, CDR2 FQNNGV, per germline. The CDR3 runs to 15 residues. Trimming took 0 bases from V and 0 from J, leaving 9 bases between them. CDR3 in amino acids: CASSLEVGFSYEQYF. The CDR3 DNA sequence: TGTGCCAGCAGCTTAGAGGTCGGTTTCTCCTACGAGCAGTACTTC. Full variable domain (remainder filled in from reference TRBV11-2 and TRBJ2-7): EAGVAQSPRYKIIEKRQSVAFWCNPISGHATLYWYQQILGQGPKLLIQFQNNGVVDDSQLPKDRFSAERLKGVDSTLKIQPAKLEDSAVYLCASSLEVGFSYEQYFGPGTRLTVT.

The V call is TRBV10-2, the J call TRBJ1-6; 11 bases map to TRBD1. After removal of 4 bases from V and 7 bases from J, the junction contained 3 bases not matched to a gene. There are 15 residues in the CDR3. Germline loops: CDR1 WSHSY, CDR2 SAAADI. The DNA of the CDR3 is TGCGCCAGCAGTGGGCGGGACAGGGGGAATTCACCCCTCCACTTT. This translates into CASSGRDRGNSPLHF.

The rearrangement links TRBV28 to TRBJ1-5; 9 nucleotides align to TRBD1. In germline, CDR1 is MDHEN, CDR2 SYDVKM. The J segment lost 2 bases and the V segment lost 6 bases, leaving 2 bases of the junction unmatched. This CDR3 comprises 14 residues. In DNA, the CDR3 is TGTGCCAGCAGAAGACAGGGGGGCAATCAGCCCCAGCATTTT. Protein: CASRRQGGNQPQHF.

This chain links TRBV30 with TRBJ2-3, with 11 nucleotides matching TRBD1. This CDR3 comprises 14 residues. From germline, CDR1 is GTSNPN and CDR2 SVGIG (reference sequence). J was trimmed by 4 bases and V by 6 bases; bases with no gene match: 6. The CDR3 spells CACSGTGGSDTQYF. The DNA of the CDR3 is TGTGCCTGCTCCGGGACAGGGGGGTCAGATACGCAGTATTTT. Filled out from reference TRBV30 and TRBJ2-3, the complete variable domain reads SQTIHQWPATLVQPVGSPLSLECTVEGTSNPNLYWYRQAAGRGLQLLFYSVGIGQISSEVPQNLSASRPQDRQFILSSKKLLLSDSGFYLCACSGTGGSDTQYFGPGTRLTVL.

This clone was recorded once. The chain has TRBV15 and TRBJ2-5; 8 bases match TRBD2. With 1 base clipped from V and 2 bases from J, the junction kept 0 bases outside the gene matches. CDR1 is LNHNV, CDR2 YYDKDF, per germline (reference sequence). This CDR3 is 14 amino acids long. The CDR3 here is CATSRGGGQETQYF. The CDR3 coding sequence is TGTGCCACCAGCAGAGGCGGGGGGCAAGAGACCCAGTACTTC.

The chain employs TRBV6-5 and TRBJ2-2; a weak D match, TRBD2 (6 bases). Germline V CDR1 and CDR2: MNHEY, SVGAGI. The CDR3 has 14 amino acids. Trimming took 7 bases from V and 1 from J, leaving 10 bases between them. CDR3 protein: CASTTGVNTGELFF. The CDR3, as DNA: TGTGCCAGCACTACGGGGGTGAACACCGGGGAGCTGTTTTTT.

This chain links TRBV4-1 with TRBJ1-4, with TRBD1 identical over 8 bases. The V and J ends lost 5 bases and 15 bases, in that order; junction bases with no gene match: 20. Germline V gene sequence: CDR1 MGHRA, CDR2 YSYEKL. This CDR3 has 16 amino acids. Here the CDR3 reads CASSVWPAGTGLRLFF. The CDR3 DNA reads TGCGCCAGCAGCGTATGGCCCGCCGGGACAGGTCTTCGATTGTTTTTT.

This sequence joins TRBV18 and TRBJ2-5; 9 nucleotides line up with TRBD2. The V segment lost 2 bases and the J segment 3 bases; nucleotides outside the gene matches: 4. CDR1 and CDR2 from the germline V gene are KGHSH and LQKENI. There are 15 residues in the CDR3. This chain's CDR3 is CASSPYSGGKETQYF. Here the CDR3 DNA reads TGTGCCAGCTCACCATATAGCGGGGGAAAAGAGACCCAGTACTTC. The entire variable domain, with the rest obtained from reference TRBV18 and TRBJ2-5, is as follows: NAGVMQNPRHLVRRRGQEARLRCSPMKGHSHVYWYRQLPEEGLKFMVYLQKENIIDESGMPKERFSAEFPKEGPSILRIQQVVRGDSAAYFCASSPYSGGKETQYFGPGTRLLVL.

This chain joins TRBV5-1 and TRBJ1-3, with D possibly being TRBD1 (6 bases). CDR3 size: 14 residues. Germline V gene sequence: CDR1 SGHRS, CDR2 YFSETQ. V lost 4 bases and J 8 bases, leaving 16 bases between the germline ends. The CDR3 sequence: CASSPGGPRDTIYF. The CDR3 nucleotides read TGCGCCAGCAGCCCGGGGGGCCCGCGGGACACCATATATTTT.

The genes are TRBV7-9 and TRBJ2-3, with 16 bases that match TRBD2. The J segment lost 3 bases and the V segment lost 5 bases, leaving 8 bases of the junction unmatched. Germline loops: CDR1 SEHNR, CDR2 FQNEAQ (reference sequence). CDR3 length equals 18 residues. DNA for the CDR3: TGTGCCAGCAGCCCCTCCGGGACTAGCGGGAGGGGGACAGATACGCAGTATTTT. It encodes CASSPSGTSGRGTDTQYF.

This chain uses TRBV28 with TRBJ1-5; a weak D match, TRBD1 (6 bases). CDR1 and CDR2 from the germline V gene are MDHEN and SYDVKM. V lost 6 bases to trimming and J lost 0 bases, with 12 bases between them. This CDR3 is 15 amino acids long. CDR3 amino acids: CASSLTGSSNQPQHF. The CDR3 DNA sequence: TGTGCCAGCAGCTTAACAGGGTCTAGCAATCAGCCCCAGCATTTT.

The V and J genes are TRBV4-2 and TRBJ2-3; TRBD2 agrees at 8 bases. V lost 2 bases, J lost 3 bases, and 10 bases stayed unmatched. CDR3 size: 17 residues. The V gene's germline CDR1 is LGHNA and CDR2 YNFKEQ. The CDR3 spells CASSQTPHSGATDTQYF. As DNA, the CDR3 is TGTGCCAGCAGCCAAACGCCACATAGCGGGGCTACAGATACGCAGTATTTT.

This sequence joins TRBV5-1 and TRBJ2-2; possibly TRBD2 for D (6 bases). The germline V gene has CDR1 SGHRS and CDR2 YFSETQ. The CDR3 contains 16 residues. The V end lost 0 bases, the J end lost 3 bases, and 12 bases lay between the germline ends. The DNA for the CDR3 is TGCGCCAGCAGCTTGGAGGGGCGGGGATACACCGGGGAGCTGTTTTTT. Residues: CASSLEGRGYTGELFF.

V is TRBV5-6 and J is TRBJ2-1; TRBD2 matches at 10 bases. CDR1 SGHDT and CDR2 YYEEEE come from the germline V gene. The CDR3 runs to 19 residues. V lost 2 bases to trimming and J lost 4 bases; unmatched junction nucleotides: 15. CDR3 nucleotides: TGTGCCAGCAGCTTTAGGACTAGCGGCCCCGGCGCCTTTTACAATGAGCAGTTCTTC. Protein sequence: CASSFRTSGPGAFYNEQFF.

CDR3 in DNA: TGTGCCAGCTCACGCCAGGGGGCTGGGGCACAAGAGACCCAGTACTTC. Its translation: CASSRQGAGAQETQYF. This chain connects TRBV18 to TRBJ2-5, with 8 bases aligning to TRBD1. J gave up 2 bases and V 4 bases, and 9 bases lay outside the gene matches. The CDR3 covers 16 residues. Germline-derived CDR1 and CDR2 are KGHSH and LQKENI. The full variable domain, in which reference TRBV18 and TRBJ2-5 provide the parts outside the CDR3, is NAGVMQNPRHLVRRRGQEARLRCSPMKGHSHVYWYRQLPEEGLKFMVYLQKENIIDESGMPKERFSAEFPKEGPSILRIQQVVRGDSAAYFCASSRQGAGAQETQYFGPGTRLLVL.

The rearrangement links TRBV6-5 to TRBJ1-2, with 8 bases that match TRBD1. V shed 6 bases and J 11 bases; nucleotides not matched to a gene: 5. The CDR3 totals 11 residues. Per germline, CDR1 MNHEY and CDR2 SVGAGI. CDR3 amino acids: CASRGQAVYTF. The CDR3 region has the DNA TGTGCCAGCAGGGGACAGGCCGTGTACACCTTC.